This T cell receptor (beta chain) comes out of a study of CD8 T cells in ankylosing spondylitis. Study conclusions and caveats: Reportedly, disease-linked clones are significantly enriched in ankylosing spondylitis patients' matched synovial fluid. Characteristic of ankylosing spondylitis blood, it appeared, was a TCR beta motif comprising roughly 8 highly homologous variants. Prior work had noted some motif variants in reactive arthritis blood and synovial fluid.

This clonotype was counted between two and nine times. Its antigen is currently unknown. With molecular barcodes, quantitative 5'-RACE was used to make the TCR beta libraries. In TCRdb, the 5' RACE reads were re-called with MiXCR into one record per CDR3 protein. The sample lists 380,000 or so distinct CDR3 sequences; more than 20% were seen once. The TCR sequence derives from a male donor with ankylosing spondylitis or in good health (not recorded which). Sequencing was performed on blood, either unsorted or a sorted T cell fraction (not recorded which).

CDR3 in amino acids: CASIGLGGPRGEQFF. CDR3 coding DNA: TGTGCCAGCATTGGGTTAGGGGGCCCAAGGGGTGAGCAGTTCTTC. This chain joins TRBV2 and TRBJ2-1; 7 bases align to TRBD1. Germline V lookup: CDR1 SNHLY, CDR2 FYNNEI. The V gene end was trimmed by 7 bases and the J gene end by 9 bases; junction bases not matched to a gene: 15. The CDR3 has 15 amino acids.